The clone carrying this T cell receptor beta chain has a handful of counts. Antigen: not known. The junction had 1 base not matched to a gene; V was cut back by 1 base and J by 3 bases. The CDR3 sequence is 15 residues long. CDR1 is MNHEY and CDR2 is SVGAGI in the germline V gene. This sample was included in a study of cytomegalovirus exposure and HLA in healthy donors. General study findings and limits: Among the most significant clusters, several appeared linked to common viral pathogens in a later analysis.

PCR employed 60 Vbeta and 13 Jbeta primers. Sequenced by immunoSEQ multiplex PCR; TCRdb stores in-frame clones only, minus some. The table includes approximately 190,000 clones, over 75% detected once. The chain is built from TRBV6-5 and TRBJ2-1, with 9 bases matching TRBD1. The sequencing sample was made of PBMCs. The source of this sequence is a man in his forties in good health and CMV-seropositive. CDR3 in DNA: TGTGCCAGCAGTTACTTGGGACAGGGCTACAATGAGCAGTTCTTC. It encodes CASSYLGQGYNEQFF.